The sequence of this T cell receptor beta chain was determined in a study of control samples from healthy donors and cancer patients. Per the germline V gene, CDR1 is MDHEN and CDR2 is SYDVKM. The CDR3 is 14 amino acids. V lost 6 bases to trimming and J lost 3 bases; unmatched junction nucleotides: 7. Measured with immunoSEQ multiplex PCR; TCRdb has only the in-frame clones, and not every one. The sample gives approximately 100,000 clones, around 90% of which show up once; around 3% is in the top ten. This receptor was obtained from a human donor in good health. The donor label of this sample is uncertain. The specimen was blood. V usage is TRBV28 and J usage is TRBJ1-2, with 7 nucleotides matching TRBD1. Here the CDR3 DNA reads TGTGCCAGCAGCTCCTCAGGGGGGCACTATGGCTACACCTTC. Residues: CASSSSGGHYGYTF.